This TCR beta chain was retrieved from a study of OX40 agonist ivuxolimab in advanced cancers. The wider study: Having had anti-PD-1, anti-PD-L1 or anti-CTLA-4 therapy before was allowed, and roughly 39% had some. Partial responses occurred in three patients (one hepatocellular carcinoma, two cutaneous melanoma). Regarding the study as a whole: Clonal expansion was seen in CD4+ and CD8+ blood T cells by week 6 at 0.1 to 3.0 mg/kg.

Here immunoSEQ multiplex PCR was the method, and the copy in TCRdb shows in-frame clones only, minus some. The sample shows over 85,000 clones, around 88% of them seen only once. CDR3 length: 14 amino acids. V shed 4 bases and J shed 10 bases, with 14 bases lying between them. CDR1 and CDR2 (germline): SNHLY, FYNNEI. As for this clone: Antigen unknown. Since the CDR3 does not end with the conserved phenylalanine or tryptophan, this likely comes from a read error.

This chain links TRBV2 with TRBJ1-6, with unresolved D. The specimen was CD4+ or CD8+ T cells sorted from blood, collected in a trial of the OX40 agonist ivuxolimab. The sequence was collected from an adult with an advanced solid tumor such as melanoma, head and neck, liver or kidney cancer. The CDR3 bases are TGTGCCAGCAGTGGAGAGGTAGTCGGCTCACCCCTCCACCTT. Translating gives CASSGEVVGSPLHL.